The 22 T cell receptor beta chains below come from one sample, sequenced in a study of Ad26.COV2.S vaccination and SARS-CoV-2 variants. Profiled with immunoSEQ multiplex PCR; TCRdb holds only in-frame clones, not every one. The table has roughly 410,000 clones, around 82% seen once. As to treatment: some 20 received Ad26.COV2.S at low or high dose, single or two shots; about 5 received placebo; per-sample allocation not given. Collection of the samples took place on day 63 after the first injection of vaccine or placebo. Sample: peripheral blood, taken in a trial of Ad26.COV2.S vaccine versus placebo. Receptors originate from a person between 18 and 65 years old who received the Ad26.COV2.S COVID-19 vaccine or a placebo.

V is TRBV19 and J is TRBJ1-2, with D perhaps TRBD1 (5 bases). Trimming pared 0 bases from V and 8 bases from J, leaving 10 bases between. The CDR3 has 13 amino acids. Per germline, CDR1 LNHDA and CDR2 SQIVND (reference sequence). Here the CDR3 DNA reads TGTGCCAGTAGTATAGACAGGGTCGGCGGCTACACCTTC. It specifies CASSIDRVGGYTF.

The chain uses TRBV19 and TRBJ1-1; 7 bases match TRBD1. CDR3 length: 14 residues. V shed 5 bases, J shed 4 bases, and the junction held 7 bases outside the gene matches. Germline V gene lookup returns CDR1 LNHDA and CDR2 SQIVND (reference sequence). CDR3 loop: CASSPRGAGTEAFF. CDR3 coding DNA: TGTGCCAGTAGTCCCAGGGGGGCGGGCACTGAAGCTTTCTTT. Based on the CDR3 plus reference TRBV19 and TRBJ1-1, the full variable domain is DGGITQSPKYLFRKEGQNVTLSCEQNLNHDAMYWYRQDPGQGLRLIYYSQIVNDFQKGDIAEGYSVSREKKESFPLTVTSAQKNPTAFYLCASSPRGAGTEAFFGQGTRLTVV.

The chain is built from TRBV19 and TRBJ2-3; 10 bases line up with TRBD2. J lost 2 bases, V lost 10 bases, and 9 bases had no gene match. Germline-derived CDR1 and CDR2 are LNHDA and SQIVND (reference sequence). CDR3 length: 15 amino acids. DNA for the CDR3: TGTGCCACTCATCAAGCGGGAGGGCCCACAGATACGCAGTATTTT. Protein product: CATHQAGGPTDTQYF.

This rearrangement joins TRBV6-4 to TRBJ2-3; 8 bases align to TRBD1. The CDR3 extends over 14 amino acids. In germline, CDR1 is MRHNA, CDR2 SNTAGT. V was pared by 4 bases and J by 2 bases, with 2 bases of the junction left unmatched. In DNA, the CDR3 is TGTGCCAGCAGTGGGACAGGGCACACAGATACGCAGTATTTT. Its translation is CASSGTGHTDTQYF.

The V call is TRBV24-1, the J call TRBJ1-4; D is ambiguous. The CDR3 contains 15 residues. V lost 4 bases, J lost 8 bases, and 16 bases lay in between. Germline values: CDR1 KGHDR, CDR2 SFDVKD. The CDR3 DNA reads TGTGCCACCAGTGACCCCCGCGGGAGCGGGGAAAAACTGTTTTTT. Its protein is CATSDPRGSGEKLFF.

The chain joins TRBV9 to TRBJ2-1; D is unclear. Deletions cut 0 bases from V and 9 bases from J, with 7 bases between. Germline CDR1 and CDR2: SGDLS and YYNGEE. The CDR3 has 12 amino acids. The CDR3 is CASSVAFGEQFF. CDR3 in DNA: TGTGCCAGCAGCGTAGCTTTCGGTGAGCAGTTCTTC.

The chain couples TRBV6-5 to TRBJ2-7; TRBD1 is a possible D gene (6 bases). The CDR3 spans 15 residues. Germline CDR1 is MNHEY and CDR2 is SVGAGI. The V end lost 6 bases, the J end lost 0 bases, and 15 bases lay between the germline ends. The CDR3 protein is CASRFGDTHSYEQYF. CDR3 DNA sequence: TGTGCCAGCAGATTTGGGGACACTCACTCCTACGAGCAGTACTTC.

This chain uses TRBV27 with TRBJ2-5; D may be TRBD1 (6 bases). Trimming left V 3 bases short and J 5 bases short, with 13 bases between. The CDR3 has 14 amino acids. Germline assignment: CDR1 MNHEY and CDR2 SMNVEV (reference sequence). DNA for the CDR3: TGTGCCAGCAGTTTTATTGGGGGCGGGGAGACCCAGTACTTC. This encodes CASSFIGGGETQYF.

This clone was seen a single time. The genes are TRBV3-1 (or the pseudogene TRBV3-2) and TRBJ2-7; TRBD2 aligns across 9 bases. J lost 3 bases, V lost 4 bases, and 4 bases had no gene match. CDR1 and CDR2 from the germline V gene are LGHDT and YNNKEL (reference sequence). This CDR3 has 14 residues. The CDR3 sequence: CASSRDSGSYEQYF. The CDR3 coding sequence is TGTGCCAGCAGCCGAGATAGCGGGAGCTACGAGCAGTACTTC.

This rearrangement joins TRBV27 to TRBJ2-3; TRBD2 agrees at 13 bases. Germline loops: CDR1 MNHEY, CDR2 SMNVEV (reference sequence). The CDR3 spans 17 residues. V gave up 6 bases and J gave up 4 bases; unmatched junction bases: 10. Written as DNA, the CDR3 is TGTGCCAGCAGCCCCTCGAGGACTAGCGGGAGCGCAGATACGCAGTATTTT. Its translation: CASSPSRTSGSADTQYF.

CDR3 protein: CASTRDRALDEQYF. CDR3 in DNA: TGCGCCAGCACGAGAGACAGGGCCCTCGACGAGCAGTACTTC. This chain links TRBV10-2 with TRBJ2-7, with 7 bases identical to TRBD1. The CDR3 contains 14 residues. Trimming cost V 7 bases and J 5 bases; bases outside gene matches: 11. Germline CDR1 WSHSY, CDR2 SAAADI.

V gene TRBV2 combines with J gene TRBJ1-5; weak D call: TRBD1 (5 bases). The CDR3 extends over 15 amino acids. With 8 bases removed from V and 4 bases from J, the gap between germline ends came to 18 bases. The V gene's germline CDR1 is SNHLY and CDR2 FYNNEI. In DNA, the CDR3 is TGTGCCAGCGGATCCGGGACCGAAAGAAATCAGCCCCAGCATTTT. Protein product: CASGSGTERNQPQHF.

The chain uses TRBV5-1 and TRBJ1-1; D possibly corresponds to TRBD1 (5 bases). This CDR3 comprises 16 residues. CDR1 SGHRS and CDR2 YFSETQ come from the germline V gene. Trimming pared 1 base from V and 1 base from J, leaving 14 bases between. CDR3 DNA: TGCGCCAGCAGCTTGTACGCGACAGCTGGGAACACTGAAGCTTTCTTT. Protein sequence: CASSLYATAGNTEAFF.

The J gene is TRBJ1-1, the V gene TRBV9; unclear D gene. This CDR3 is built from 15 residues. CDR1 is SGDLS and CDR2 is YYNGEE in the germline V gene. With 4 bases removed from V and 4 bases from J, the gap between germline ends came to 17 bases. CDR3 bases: TGTGCCAGCAGCCCGCGGACTGCCCGGCTCACTGAAGCTTTCTTT. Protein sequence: CASSPRTARLTEAFF.

The CDR3 protein is CASSLDGGGYTF. For the CDR3, the DNA is TGCGCCAGCAGCTTGGACGGAGGTGGCTACACCTTC. The chain combines TRBV5-1 with TRBJ1-2; D call uncertain. The germline V gene has CDR1 SGHRS and CDR2 YFSETQ. The ends were cut back, 0 bases at V and 7 bases at J, with 7 bases in the middle. CDR3 length: 12 amino acids.

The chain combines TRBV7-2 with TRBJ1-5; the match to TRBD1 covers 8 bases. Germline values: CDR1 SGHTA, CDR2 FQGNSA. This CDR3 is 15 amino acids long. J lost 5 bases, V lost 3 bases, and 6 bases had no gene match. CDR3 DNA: TGTGCCAGCAGCTTTGACAGGGGCCGAGATCAGCCCCAGCATTTT. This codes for CASSFDRGRDQPQHF. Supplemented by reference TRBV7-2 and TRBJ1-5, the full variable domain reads GAGVSQSPSNKVTEKGKDVELRCDPISGHTALYWYRQSLGQGLEFLIYFQGNSAPDKSGLPSDRFSAERTGGSVSTLTIQRTQQEDSAVYLCASSFDRGRDQPQHFGDGTRLSIL.

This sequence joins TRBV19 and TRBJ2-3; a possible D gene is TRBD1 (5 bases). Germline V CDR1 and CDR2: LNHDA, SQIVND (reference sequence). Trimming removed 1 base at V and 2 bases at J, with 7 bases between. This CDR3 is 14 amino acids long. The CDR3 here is CASSIAGHTDTQYF. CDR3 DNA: TGTGCCAGTAGTATAGCAGGGCACACAGATACGCAGTATTTT.

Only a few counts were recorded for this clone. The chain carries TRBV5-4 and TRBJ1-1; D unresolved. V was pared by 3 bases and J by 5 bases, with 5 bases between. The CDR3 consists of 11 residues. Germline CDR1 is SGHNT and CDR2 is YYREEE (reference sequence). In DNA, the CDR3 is TGTGCCAGCAGCTCGTCGACTGAAGCTTTCTTT. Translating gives CASSSSTEAFF.

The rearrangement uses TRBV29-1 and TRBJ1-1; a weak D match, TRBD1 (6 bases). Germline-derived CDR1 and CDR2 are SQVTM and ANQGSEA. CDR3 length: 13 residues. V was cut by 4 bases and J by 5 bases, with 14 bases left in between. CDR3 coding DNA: TGCAGCGTTGTGGAGGGGGTACTGACTGAAGCTTTCTTT. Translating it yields CSVVEGVLTEAFF.

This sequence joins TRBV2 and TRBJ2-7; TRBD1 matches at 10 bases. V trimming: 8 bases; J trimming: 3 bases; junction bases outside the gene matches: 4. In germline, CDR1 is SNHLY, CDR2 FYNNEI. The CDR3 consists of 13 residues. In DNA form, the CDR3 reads TGTGCCAGCGTGGACAGGGGGGACTACGAGCAGTACTTC. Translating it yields CASVDRGDYEQYF.

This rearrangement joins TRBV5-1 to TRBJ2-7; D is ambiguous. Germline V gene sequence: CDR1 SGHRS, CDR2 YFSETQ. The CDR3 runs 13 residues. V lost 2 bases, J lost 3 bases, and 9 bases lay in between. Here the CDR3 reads CASSLDTFYEQYF. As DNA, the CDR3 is TGCGCCAGCAGCTTAGACACTTTCTACGAGCAGTACTTC.

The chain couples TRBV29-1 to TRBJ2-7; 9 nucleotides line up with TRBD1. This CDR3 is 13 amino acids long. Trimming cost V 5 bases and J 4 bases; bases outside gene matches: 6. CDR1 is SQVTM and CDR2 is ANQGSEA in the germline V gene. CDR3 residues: CSVTGTGLYEQYF. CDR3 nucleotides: TGCAGCGTTACCGGGACAGGGCTGTACGAGCAGTACTTC.